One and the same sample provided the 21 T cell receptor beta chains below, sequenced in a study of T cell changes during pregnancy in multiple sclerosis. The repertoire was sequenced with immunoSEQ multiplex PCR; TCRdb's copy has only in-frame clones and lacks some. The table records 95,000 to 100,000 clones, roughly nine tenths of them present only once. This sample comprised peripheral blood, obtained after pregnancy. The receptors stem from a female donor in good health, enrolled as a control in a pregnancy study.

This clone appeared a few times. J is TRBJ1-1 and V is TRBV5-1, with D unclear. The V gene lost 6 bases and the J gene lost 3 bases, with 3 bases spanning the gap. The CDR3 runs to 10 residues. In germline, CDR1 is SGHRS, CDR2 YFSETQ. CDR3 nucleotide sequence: TGCGCCAGCACAGACACTGAAGCTTTCTTT. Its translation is CASTDTEAFF. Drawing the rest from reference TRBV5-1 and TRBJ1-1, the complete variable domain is KAGVTQTPRYLIKTRGQQVTLSCSPISGHRSVSWYQQTPGQGLQFLFEYFSETQRNKGNFPGRFSGRQFSNSRSEMNVSTLELGDSALYLCASTDTEAFFGQGTRLTVV.

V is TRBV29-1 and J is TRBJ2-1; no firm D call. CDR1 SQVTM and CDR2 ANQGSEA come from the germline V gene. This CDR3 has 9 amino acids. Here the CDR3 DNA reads TGCAGAGAAAAATTGGCGGATTTCTTC. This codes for CREKLADFF.

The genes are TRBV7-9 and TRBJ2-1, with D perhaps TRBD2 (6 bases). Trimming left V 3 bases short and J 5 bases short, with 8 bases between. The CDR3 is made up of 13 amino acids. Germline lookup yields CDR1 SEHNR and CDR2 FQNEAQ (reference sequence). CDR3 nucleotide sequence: TGTGCCAGCAGCTTTACTAGCAACAATGAGCAGTTCTTC. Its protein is CASSFTSNNEQFF.

CDR3 in DNA: TGTGCCAGCAGCTTAGCGTACAGGGTAAAGAATCAGCCCCAGCATTTT. It encodes CASSLAYRVKNQPQHF. This sequence joins TRBV7-8 and TRBJ1-5, with D perhaps TRBD1 (6 bases). The CDR3 length is 16 residues. V lost 0 bases, J lost 4 bases, and 13 bases lay in between. The germline V gene encodes CDR1 SGHVS and CDR2 FQNEAQ.

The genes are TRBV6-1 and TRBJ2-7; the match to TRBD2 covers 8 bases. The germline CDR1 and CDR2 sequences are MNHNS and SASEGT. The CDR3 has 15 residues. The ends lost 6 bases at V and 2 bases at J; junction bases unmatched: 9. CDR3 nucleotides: TGTGCCAGCAGGCTACAAGCGGGGGCCGCCTACGAGCAGTACTTC. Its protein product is CASRLQAGAAYEQYF.

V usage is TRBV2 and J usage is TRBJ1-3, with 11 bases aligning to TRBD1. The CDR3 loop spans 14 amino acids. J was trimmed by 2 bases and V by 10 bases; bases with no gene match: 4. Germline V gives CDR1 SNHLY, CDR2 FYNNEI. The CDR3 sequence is CATGQGATGNTIYF. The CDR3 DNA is TGTGCCACCGGACAGGGGGCCACTGGAAACACCATATATTTT. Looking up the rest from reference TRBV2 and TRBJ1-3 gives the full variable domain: EPEVTQTPSHQVTQMGQEVILRCVPISNHLYFYWYRQILGQKVEFLVSFYNNEISEKSEIFDDQFSVERPDGSNFTLKIRSTKLEDSAMYFCATGQGATGNTIYFGEGSWLTVV.

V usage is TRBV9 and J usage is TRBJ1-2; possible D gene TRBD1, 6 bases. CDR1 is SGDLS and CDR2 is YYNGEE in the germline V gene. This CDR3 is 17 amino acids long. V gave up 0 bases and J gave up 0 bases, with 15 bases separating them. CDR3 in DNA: TGTGCCAGCAGCGTAGCGGACAGCTTGGCGGCTAACTATGGCTACACCTTC. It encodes CASSVADSLAANYGYTF. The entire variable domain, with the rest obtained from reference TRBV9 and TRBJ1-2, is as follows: DSGVTQTPKHLITATGQRVTLRCSPRSGDLSVYWYQQSLDQGLQFLIQYYNGEERAKGNILERFSAQQFPDLHSELNLSSLELGDSALYFCASSVADSLAANYGYTFGSGTRLTVV.

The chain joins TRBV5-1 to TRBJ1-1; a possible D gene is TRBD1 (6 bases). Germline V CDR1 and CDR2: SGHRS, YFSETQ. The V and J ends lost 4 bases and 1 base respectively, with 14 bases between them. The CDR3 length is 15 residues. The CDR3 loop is CASSGRVRGNTEAFF. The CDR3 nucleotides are TGCGCCAGCAGCGGGAGGGTCAGGGGGAACACTGAAGCTTTCTTT.

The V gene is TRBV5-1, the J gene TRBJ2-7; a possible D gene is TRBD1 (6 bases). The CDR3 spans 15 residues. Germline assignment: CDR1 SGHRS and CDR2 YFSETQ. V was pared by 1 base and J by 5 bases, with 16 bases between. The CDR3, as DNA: TGCGCCAGCAGCTTGAGACAGGTGCCCCGGGACGAGCAGTACTTC. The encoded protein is CASSLRQVPRDEQYF.

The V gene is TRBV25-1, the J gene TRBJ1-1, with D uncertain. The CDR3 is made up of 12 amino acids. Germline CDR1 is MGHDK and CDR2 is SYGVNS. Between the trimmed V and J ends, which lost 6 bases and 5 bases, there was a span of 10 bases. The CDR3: CASSYAGTEAFF. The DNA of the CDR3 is TGTGCCAGCAGCTACGCCGGGACTGAAGCTTTCTTT.

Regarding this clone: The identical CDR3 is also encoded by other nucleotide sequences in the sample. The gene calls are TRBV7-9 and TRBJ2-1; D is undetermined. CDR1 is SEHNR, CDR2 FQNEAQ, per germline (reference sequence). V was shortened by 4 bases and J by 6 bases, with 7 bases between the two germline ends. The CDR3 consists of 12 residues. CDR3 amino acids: CASSSLGNEQFF. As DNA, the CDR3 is TGTGCCAGCAGCTCCCTAGGCAATGAGCAGTTCTTC.

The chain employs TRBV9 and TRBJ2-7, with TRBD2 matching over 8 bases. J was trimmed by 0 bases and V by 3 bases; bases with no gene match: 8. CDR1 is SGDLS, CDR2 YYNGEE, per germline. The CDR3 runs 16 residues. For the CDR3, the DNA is TGTGCCAGCAGCGAGTTTTCCGGGACTAGCTCCTACGAGCAGTACTTC. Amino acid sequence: CASSEFSGTSSYEQYF.

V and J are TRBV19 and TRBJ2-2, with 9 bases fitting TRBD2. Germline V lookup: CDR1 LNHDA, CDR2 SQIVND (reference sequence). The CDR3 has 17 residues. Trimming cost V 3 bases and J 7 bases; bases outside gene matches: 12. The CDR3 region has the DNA TGTGCCAGTAGTATGACCCTGCGGGGGGGCCAGGGCGGGGAGCTGTTTTTT. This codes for CASSMTLRGGQGGELFF.

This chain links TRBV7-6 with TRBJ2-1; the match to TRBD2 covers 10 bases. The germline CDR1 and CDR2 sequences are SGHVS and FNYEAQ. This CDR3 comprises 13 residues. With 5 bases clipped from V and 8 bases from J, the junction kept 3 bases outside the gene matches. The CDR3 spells CASSVGLADEQFF. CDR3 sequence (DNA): TGTGCCAGCAGCGTCGGACTAGCGGATGAGCAGTTCTTC.

The CDR3 here is CASSPGQGHGQPQHF. The CDR3 DNA is TGTGCCAGCAGTCCCGGACAGGGGCACGGTCAGCCCCAGCATTTT. This chain joins TRBV6-5 and TRBJ1-5, with 9 bases lining up with TRBD1. V lost 5 bases to trimming and J lost 6 bases; unmatched junction nucleotides: 8. The V gene's germline CDR1 is MNHEY and CDR2 SVGAGI. The CDR3 has 15 residues.

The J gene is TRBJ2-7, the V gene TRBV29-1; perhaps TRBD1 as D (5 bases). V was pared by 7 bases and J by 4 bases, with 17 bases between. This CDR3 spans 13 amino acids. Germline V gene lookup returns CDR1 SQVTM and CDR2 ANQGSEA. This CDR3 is CSASDSNPYEQYF. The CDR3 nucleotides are TGCAGCGCGAGTGACAGTAACCCGTACGAGCAGTACTTC.

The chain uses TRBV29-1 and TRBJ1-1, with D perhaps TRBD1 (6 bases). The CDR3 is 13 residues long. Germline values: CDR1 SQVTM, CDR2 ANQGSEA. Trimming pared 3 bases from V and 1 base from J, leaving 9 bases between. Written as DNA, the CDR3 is TGCAGCGTTGACGGGACAACGAACACTGAAGCTTTCTTT. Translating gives CSVDGTTNTEAFF. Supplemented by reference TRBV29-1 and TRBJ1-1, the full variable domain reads SAVISQKPSRDICQRGTSLTIQCQVDSQVTMMFWYRQQPGQSLTLIATANQGSEATYESGFVIDKFPISRPNLTFSTLTVSNMSPEDSSIYLCSVDGTTNTEAFFGQGTRLTVV.

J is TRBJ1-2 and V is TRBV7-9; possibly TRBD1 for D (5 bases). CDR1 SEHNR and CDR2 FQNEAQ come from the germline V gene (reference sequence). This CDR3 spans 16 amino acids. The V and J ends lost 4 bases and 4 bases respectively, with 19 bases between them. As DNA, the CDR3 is TGTGCCAGCAGCTCTAAGGCAGTTAGACAGCCCTATGGCTACACCTTC. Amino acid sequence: CASSSKAVRQPYGYTF. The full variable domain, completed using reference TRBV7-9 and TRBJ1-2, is DTGVSQNPRHKITKRGQNVTFRCDPISEHNRLYWYRQTLGQGPEFLTYFQNEAQLEKSRLLSDRFSAERPKGSFSTLEIQRTEQGDSAMYLCASSSKAVRQPYGYTFGSGTRLTVV.

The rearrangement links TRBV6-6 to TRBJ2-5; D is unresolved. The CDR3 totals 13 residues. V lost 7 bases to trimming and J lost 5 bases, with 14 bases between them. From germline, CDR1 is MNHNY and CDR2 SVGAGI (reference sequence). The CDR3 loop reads CASTQTLGETQYF. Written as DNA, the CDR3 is TGTGCCAGCACCCAGACCCTAGGCGAGACCCAGTACTTC.

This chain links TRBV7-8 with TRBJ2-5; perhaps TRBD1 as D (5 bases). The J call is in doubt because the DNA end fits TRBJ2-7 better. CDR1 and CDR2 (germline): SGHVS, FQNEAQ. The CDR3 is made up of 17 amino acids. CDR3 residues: CASSLTKTARSSYEQYF. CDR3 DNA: TGTGCCAGCAGCTTAACAAAGACAGCTAGAAGCTCCTACGAGCAGTACTTC.

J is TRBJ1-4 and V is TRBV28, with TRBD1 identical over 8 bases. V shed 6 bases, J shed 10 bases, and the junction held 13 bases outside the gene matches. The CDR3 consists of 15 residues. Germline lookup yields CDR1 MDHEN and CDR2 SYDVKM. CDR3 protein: CASRISRTGSGKLFF. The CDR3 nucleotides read TGTGCCAGCAGAATAAGCAGGACAGGGAGCGGAAAACTGTTTTTT.